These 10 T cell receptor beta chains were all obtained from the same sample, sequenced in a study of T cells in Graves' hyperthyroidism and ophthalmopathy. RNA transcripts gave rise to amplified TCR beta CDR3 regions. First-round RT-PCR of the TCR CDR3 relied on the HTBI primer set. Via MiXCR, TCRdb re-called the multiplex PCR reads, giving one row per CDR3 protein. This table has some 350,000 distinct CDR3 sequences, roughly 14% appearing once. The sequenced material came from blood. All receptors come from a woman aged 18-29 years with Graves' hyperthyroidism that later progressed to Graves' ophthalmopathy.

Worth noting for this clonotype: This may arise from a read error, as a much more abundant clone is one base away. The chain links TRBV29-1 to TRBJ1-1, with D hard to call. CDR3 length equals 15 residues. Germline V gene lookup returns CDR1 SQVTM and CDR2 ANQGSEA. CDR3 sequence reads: CSANPTAPMNAEAFF. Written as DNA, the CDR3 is TGCAGCGCCAACCCCACAGCTCCTATGAACGCTGAAGCTTTCTTT.

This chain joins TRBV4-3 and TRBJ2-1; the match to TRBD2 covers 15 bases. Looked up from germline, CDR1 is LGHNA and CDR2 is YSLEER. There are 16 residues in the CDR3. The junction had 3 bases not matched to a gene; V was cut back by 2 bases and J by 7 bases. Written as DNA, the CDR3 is TGCGCCAGCAGCCAATACGGACTAGCGGGAGGGAATGAGCAGTTCTTC. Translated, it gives CASSQYGLAGGNEQFF.

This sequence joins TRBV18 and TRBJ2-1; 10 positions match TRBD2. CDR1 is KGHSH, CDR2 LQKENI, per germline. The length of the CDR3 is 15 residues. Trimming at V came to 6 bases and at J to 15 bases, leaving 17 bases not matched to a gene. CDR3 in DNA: TGTGCCAGCTCCCAGGGACTAGCGTCGTGGAGGGATCCGTTCTTC. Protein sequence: CASSQGLASWRDPFF.

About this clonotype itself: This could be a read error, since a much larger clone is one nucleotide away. CDR3 nucleotides: TGTGCCAGCAGCCAAAGGACAGGGCTAAATTCACCCCTCCACTTT. Protein product: CASSQRTGLNSPLHF. V usage is TRBV5-4 and J usage is TRBJ1-6; 8 nucleotides match TRBD1. Trimming removed 4 bases from V and 7 bases from J; junction bases left unmatched: 7. Per germline, CDR1 SGHNT and CDR2 YYREEE (reference sequence). The CDR3 length is 15 residues.

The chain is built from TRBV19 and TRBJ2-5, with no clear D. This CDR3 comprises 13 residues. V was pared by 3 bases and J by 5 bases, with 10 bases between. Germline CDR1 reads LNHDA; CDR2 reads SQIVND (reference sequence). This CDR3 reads CASSIRLRETQYF. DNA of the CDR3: TGTGCCAGTAGTATTAGACTGCGGGAGACCCAGTACTTC.

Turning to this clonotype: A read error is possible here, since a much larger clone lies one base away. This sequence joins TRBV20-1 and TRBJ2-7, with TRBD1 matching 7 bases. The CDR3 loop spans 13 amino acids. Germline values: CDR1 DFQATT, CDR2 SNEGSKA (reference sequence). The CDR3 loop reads CSATDRVPYERYF. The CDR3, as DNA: TGCAGTGCGACAGACAGGGTCCCCTACGAGCGGTACTTC.

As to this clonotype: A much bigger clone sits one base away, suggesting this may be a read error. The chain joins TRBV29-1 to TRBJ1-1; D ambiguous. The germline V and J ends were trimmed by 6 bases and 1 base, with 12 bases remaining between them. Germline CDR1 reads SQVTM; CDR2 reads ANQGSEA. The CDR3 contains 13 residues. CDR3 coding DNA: TGCAGCGTAATGGGCCGGACGAACACTGAAGCTTTCTTT. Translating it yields CSVMGRTNTEAFF.

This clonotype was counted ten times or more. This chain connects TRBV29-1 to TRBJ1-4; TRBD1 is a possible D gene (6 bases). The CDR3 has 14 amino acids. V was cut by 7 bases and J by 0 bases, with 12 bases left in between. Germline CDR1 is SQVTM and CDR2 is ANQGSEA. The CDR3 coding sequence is TGCAGCGCCGCCGGGACACCAACTAATGAAAAACTGTTTTTT. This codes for CSAAGTPTNEKLFF.

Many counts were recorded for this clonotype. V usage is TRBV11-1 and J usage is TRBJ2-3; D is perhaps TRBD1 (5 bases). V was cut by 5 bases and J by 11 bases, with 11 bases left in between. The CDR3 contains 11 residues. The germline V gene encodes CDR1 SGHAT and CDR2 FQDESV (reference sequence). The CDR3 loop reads CASSVQGVQYF. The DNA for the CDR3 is TGTGCCAGCAGCGTCCAGGGTGTGCAGTATTTT.

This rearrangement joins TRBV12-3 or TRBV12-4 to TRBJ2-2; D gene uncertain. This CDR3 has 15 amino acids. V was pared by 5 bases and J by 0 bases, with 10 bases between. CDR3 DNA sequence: TGTGCCAGCAGTGGAATTTCCGCGAACACCGGGGAGCTGTTTTTT. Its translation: CASSGISANTGELFF.